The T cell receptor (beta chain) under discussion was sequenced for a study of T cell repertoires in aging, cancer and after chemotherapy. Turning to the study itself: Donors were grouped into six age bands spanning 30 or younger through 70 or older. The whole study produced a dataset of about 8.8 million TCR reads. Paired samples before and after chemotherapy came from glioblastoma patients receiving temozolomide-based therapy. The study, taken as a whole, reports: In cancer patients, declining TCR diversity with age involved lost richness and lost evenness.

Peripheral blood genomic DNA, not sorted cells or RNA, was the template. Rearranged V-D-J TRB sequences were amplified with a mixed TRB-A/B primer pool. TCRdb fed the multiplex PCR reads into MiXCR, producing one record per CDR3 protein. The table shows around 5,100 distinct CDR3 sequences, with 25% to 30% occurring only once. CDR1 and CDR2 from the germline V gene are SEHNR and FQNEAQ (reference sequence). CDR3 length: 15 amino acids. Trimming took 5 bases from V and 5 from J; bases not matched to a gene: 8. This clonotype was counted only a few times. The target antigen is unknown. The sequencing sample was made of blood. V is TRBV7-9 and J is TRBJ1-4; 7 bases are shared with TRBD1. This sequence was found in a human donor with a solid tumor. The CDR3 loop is CASSVRTGGNEKLFF. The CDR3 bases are TGTGCCAGCAGCGTGAGGACAGGCGGGAATGAAAAACTGTTTTTT.